This entry lists 22 T cell receptor beta chains sequenced from one sample in a study of response to subunit inactivated influenza vaccine (dated by TCRdb to 2017 to 2018). The library was produced with RT-PCR. Sequencer: Illumina HiSeq 2500. The public reads were reanalyzed by TCRdb: fastp trimming at Q25, MiXCR alignment, in-frame beta chains only. Identical CDR3 proteins give one entry, which carries the most common genes and DNA. Counted in this sample were roughly 790,000 distinct CDR3 sequences; 21% of them appeared once. Clones ranked in the top ten supply roughly a tenth of the sample. The sequences come from PBMCs from blood, collected about 5 days after vaccination. These receptors came from a man in his fifties or sixties who received an inactivated influenza vaccine. Donor details come from another sample of the same person, matched by shared clones.

This clonotype was recorded a few times. The gene calls are TRBV6-1 and TRBJ1-1; TRBD1 might be the D (6 bases). Germline CDR1 reads MNHNS; CDR2 reads SASEGT. Between the trimmed V and J ends, which lost 7 bases and 3 bases, there was a span of 12 bases. The CDR3 covers 13 residues. CDR3 amino acids: CASTPTGDTEAFF. The CDR3 coding sequence is TGTGCCAGCACCCCGACAGGAGACACTGAAGCTTTCTTT.

The chain recombines TRBV12-3 or TRBV12-4 with TRBJ2-4; 10 positions match TRBD2. CDR3 length: 19 residues. The J segment lost 0 bases and the V segment lost 6 bases, leaving 14 bases of the junction unmatched. CDR3 amino acids: CASSPTSGKGGVAKNIQYF. The CDR3, as DNA: TGTGCCAGCAGCCCCACTAGCGGGAAAGGTGGTGTAGCCAAAAACATTCAGTACTTC.

V and J are TRBV5-1 and TRBJ2-5; D remains ambiguous. The CDR3 totals 14 residues. The V gene's germline CDR1 is SGHRS and CDR2 YFSETQ. V lost 0 bases, J lost 4 bases, and 10 bases lay in between. The CDR3 spells CASSLGGILETQYF. The DNA of the CDR3 is TGCGCCAGCAGCTTGGGTGGAATACTAGAGACCCAGTACTTC.

The chain is built from TRBV2 and TRBJ2-1; D is perhaps TRBD1 or TRBD2 (5 bases each). This CDR3 region has 14 residues. Trimming removed 4 bases at V and 2 bases at J, with 9 bases between. Germline V CDR1 and CDR2: SNHLY, FYNNEI. CDR3 coding DNA: TGTGCCAGCAGTGTGATGGGACCCTACAATGAGCAGTTCTTC. It is translated as CASSVMGPYNEQFF.

V gene TRBV7-2 combines with J gene TRBJ1-1; no firm D call. The CDR3 has 14 amino acids. V lost 5 bases, J lost 1 base, and 11 bases lay in between. CDR1 is SGHTA and CDR2 is FQGNSA in the germline V gene. The DNA for the CDR3 is TGTGCCAGCAGCACCCGCCCCCAGAACACTGAAGCTTTCTTT. Translating it yields CASSTRPQNTEAFF.

This clonotype was counted many times. The rearrangement joins TRBV7-2 to TRBJ2-7; no reliable D call. Germline CDR1 reads SGHTA; CDR2 reads FQGNSA. Between the trimmed V and J ends, which lost 5 bases and 3 bases, there was a span of 11 bases. CDR3 length equals 13 residues. The CDR3 protein is CASSGRNSYEQYF. As DNA, the CDR3 is TGTGCCAGCAGCGGCCGAAACAGCTACGAGCAGTACTTC.

Ten or more counts support this clonotype. V and J are TRBV10-3 and TRBJ2-1; D gene uncertain. CDR3 length equals 12 residues. The germline V gene encodes CDR1 ENHRY and CDR2 SYGVKD. The V gene lost 6 bases and the J gene lost 1 base, with 4 bases spanning the gap. Here the CDR3 DNA reads TGTGCCATCAGGTCTTCCTACAATGAGCAGTTCTTC. This codes for CAIRSSYNEQFF.

V usage is TRBV20-1 and J usage is TRBJ2-3; 8 positions agree with TRBD2. This CDR3 contains 15 residues. Trimming removed 6 bases from V and 1 base from J; junction bases left unmatched: 9. Germline V CDR1 and CDR2: DFQATT, SNEGSKA (reference sequence). DNA for the CDR3: TGCAGTGCCTCAGCGACGGGGGGGGGCACAGATACGCAGTATTTT. This translates into CSASATGGGTDTQYF.

V is TRBV19 and J is TRBJ2-3; D possibly corresponds to TRBD2 (6 bases). V lost 7 bases, J lost 1 base, and 12 bases lay in between. The germline V gene has CDR1 LNHDA and CDR2 SQIVND (reference sequence). This CDR3 is 14 amino acids long. CDR3 loop: CASTWRAGTDTQYF. The CDR3 region has the DNA TGTGCCAGTACTTGGAGGGCCGGCACAGATACGCAGTATTTT. The full variable domain, completed using reference TRBV19 and TRBJ2-3, is DGGITQSPKYLFRKEGQNVTLSCEQNLNHDAMYWYRQDPGQGLRLIYYSQIVNDFQKGDIAEGYSVSREKKESFPLTVTSAQKNPTAFYLCASTWRAGTDTQYFGPGTRLTVL.

The chain combines TRBV24-1 with TRBJ2-4; the D gene is possibly TRBD1 (6 bases). Trimming took off 3 bases at V and 3 bases at J, with 11 bases between the two ends. Germline V gene lookup returns CDR1 KGHDR and CDR2 SFDVKD. The CDR3 is 15 residues long. CDR3 coding DNA: TGTGCCACCAGTGATACCCGGGACATCAAAAACATTCAGTACTTC. Its protein is CATSDTRDIKNIQYF.

V usage is TRBV12-3 or TRBV12-4 and J usage is TRBJ2-5; 14 bases line up with TRBD2. The trim removed 5 bases at V and 4 bases at J, leaving 6 bases unmatched. There are 16 residues in the CDR3. The CDR3 DNA reads as TGTGCCAGCAGTCCAGGGGGACTAGCGGGGGTAGAGACCCAGTACTTC. Translated, it gives CASSPGGLAGVETQYF.

In this sample, this clonotype turned up once. This sequence joins TRBV7-2 and TRBJ2-3, with 7 bases identical to TRBD2. The CDR3 runs to 15 residues. After removal of 0 bases from V and 5 bases from J, the junction contained 5 bases not matched to a gene. Germline-derived CDR1 and CDR2 are SGHTA and FQGNSA. This chain's CDR3 is CASSLAAGAEDTQYF. The CDR3, as DNA: TGTGCCAGCAGCTTAGCGGCGGGAGCTGAAGATACGCAGTATTTT.

V gene TRBV18 combines with J gene TRBJ2-5; D not resolved. This CDR3 region has 13 residues. The germline V and J ends were trimmed by 1 base and 4 bases, with 7 bases remaining between them. Germline CDR1 reads KGHSH; CDR2 reads LQKENI. CDR3 in amino acids: CASSPQMGETQYF. CDR3 DNA sequence: TGTGCCAGCTCACCACAGATGGGAGAGACCCAGTACTTC.

This clonotype was counted between two and nine times. The chain couples TRBV7-9 to TRBJ2-7; 14 nucleotides agree with TRBD2. Germline V lookup: CDR1 SEHNR, CDR2 FQNEAQ (reference sequence). Trimming took 5 bases from V and 7 from J; bases not matched to a gene: 10. The CDR3 is 16 amino acids. The CDR3 protein is CASSKTGTSGGTEQYF. The CDR3 bases are TGTGCCAGCAGCAAAACTGGGACTAGCGGGGGTACGGAGCAGTACTTC. The full variable domain, in which reference TRBV7-9 and TRBJ2-7 provide the parts outside the CDR3, is DTGVSQNPRHKITKRGQNVTFRCDPISEHNRLYWYRQTLGQGPEFLTYFQNEAQLEKSRLLSDRFSAERPKGSFSTLEIQRTEQGDSAMYLCASSKTGTSGGTEQYFGPGTRLTVT.

The rearrangement uses TRBV20-1 and TRBJ2-1, with a possible D match to TRBD2 (6 bases). The length of the CDR3 is 14 residues. Trimming took 3 bases from V and 6 from J, leaving 15 bases between them. Germline V gene data show CDR1 as DFQATT and CDR2 as SNEGSKA (reference sequence). For the CDR3, the DNA is TGCAGTGCTAGTCCCGGGAGTAGAAGCAATGAGCAGTTCTTC. Its translation is CSASPGSRSNEQFF.

The J gene is TRBJ1-1, the V gene TRBV29-1; TRBD1 might be the D (5 bases). This CDR3 is 13 amino acids long. Germline CDR1 is SQVTM and CDR2 is ANQGSEA. V shed 7 bases and J shed 1 base, with 13 bases lying between them. DNA for the CDR3: TGCAGCGCAAAGGGGCAGACGAACACTGAAGCTTTCTTT. Protein sequence: CSAKGQTNTEAFF.

The chain is built from TRBV20-1 and TRBJ2-5, with no clear D. Germline CDR1 DFQATT, CDR2 SNEGSKA (reference sequence). V shed 0 bases and J shed 9 bases, with 8 bases lying between them. This CDR3 comprises 11 residues. CDR3 bases: TGCAGTGCTAGAGATTCCCCGGCCCAGTACTTC. This translates into CSARDSPAQYF.

The sample holds a few counts of this clonotype. This chain links TRBV20-1 with TRBJ2-1; 8 nucleotides line up with TRBD2. Germline CDR1 is DFQATT and CDR2 is SNEGSKA (reference sequence). This CDR3 has 13 residues. The J segment lost 8 bases and the V segment lost 6 bases, leaving 9 bases of the junction unmatched. The CDR3 DNA reads TGCAGTGCGTCCAGCGGGAGTGTCGATGAGCAGTTCTTC. Translating gives CSASSGSVDEQFF.

There are a few counts of this clonotype. DNA of the CDR3: TGTGCCAGCAGCACCAGGGCACTAGCGGGAGAGACCCAGTACTTC. Protein product: CASSTRALAGETQYF. The J gene is TRBJ2-5, the V gene TRBV7-2; the match to TRBD2 covers 9 bases. Looked up from germline, CDR1 is SGHTA and CDR2 is FQGNSA. V dropped 5 bases and J dropped 4; count of bases not matched to a gene: 8. This CDR3 contains 15 residues.

In this sample, this clonotype turned up a few times. V and J are TRBV28 and TRBJ1-6; no firm D call. CDR3 length: 13 amino acids. Germline lookup yields CDR1 MDHEN and CDR2 SYDVKM. Trimming took 7 bases from V and 7 from J, leaving 11 bases between them. CDR3 nucleotide sequence: TGTGCCAGCACCCCCCCCGCGAATTCACCCCTCCACTTT. Translation gives CASTPPANSPLHF.

The V and J genes are TRBV12-3 or TRBV12-4 and TRBJ1-2, with a possible D match to TRBD1 (5 bases). This CDR3 has 14 residues. V was trimmed by 5 bases and J by 2 bases, leaving 12 bases between them. The DNA of the CDR3 is TGTGCCAGCAGTCCAGGATGGGGGAACTATGGCTACACCTTC. It encodes CASSPGWGNYGYTF.

This sequence joins TRBV5-1 and TRBJ2-7; 9 bases map to TRBD2. Per germline, CDR1 SGHRS and CDR2 YFSETQ. The CDR3 runs 15 residues. The junction had 7 bases not matched to a gene; V was cut back by 5 bases and J by 1 base. The CDR3 nucleotides are TGCGCCAGCAGGAGTAGCGGGGGCTTTTCCTACGAGCAGTACTTC. As protein: CASRSSGGFSYEQYF.